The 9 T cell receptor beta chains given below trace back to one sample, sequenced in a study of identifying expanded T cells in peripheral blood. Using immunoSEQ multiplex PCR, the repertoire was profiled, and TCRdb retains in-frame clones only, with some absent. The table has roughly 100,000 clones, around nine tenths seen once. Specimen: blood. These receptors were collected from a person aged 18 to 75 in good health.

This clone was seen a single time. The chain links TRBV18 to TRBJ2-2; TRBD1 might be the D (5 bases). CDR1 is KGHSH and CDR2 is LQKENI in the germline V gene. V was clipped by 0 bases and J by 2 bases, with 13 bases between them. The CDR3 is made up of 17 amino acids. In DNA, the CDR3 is TGTGCCAGCTCACCACCTAGGGGAAGGGGAAACACCGGGGAGCTGTTTTTT. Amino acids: CASSPPRGRGNTGELFF.

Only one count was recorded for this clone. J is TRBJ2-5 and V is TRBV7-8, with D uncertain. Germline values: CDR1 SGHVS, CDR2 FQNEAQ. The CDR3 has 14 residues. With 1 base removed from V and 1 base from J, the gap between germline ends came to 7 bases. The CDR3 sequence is CASSLDSLQETQYF. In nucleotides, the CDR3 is TGTGCCAGCAGCTTAGATAGCCTCCAAGAGACCCAGTACTTC.

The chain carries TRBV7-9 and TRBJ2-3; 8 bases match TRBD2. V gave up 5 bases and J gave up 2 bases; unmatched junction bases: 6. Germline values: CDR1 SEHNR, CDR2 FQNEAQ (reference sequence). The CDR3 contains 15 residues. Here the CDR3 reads CASSLSGGVTDTQYF. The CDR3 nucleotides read TGTGCCAGCAGCCTAAGCGGGGGTGTCACAGATACGCAGTATTTT.

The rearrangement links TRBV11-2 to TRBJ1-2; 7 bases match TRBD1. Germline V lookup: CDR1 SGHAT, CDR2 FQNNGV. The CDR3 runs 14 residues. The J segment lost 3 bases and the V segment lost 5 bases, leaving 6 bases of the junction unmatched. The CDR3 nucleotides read TGTGCCAGCAGCCTAACAGGGGAGCACTATGGCTACACCTTC. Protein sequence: CASSLTGEHYGYTF.

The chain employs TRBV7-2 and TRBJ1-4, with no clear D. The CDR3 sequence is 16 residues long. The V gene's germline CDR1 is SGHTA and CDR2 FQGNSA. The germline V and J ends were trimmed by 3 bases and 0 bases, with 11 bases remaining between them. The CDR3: CASSFQRFSTNEKLFF. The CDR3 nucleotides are TGTGCCAGCAGCTTCCAACGTTTTTCAACTAATGAAAAACTGTTTTTT. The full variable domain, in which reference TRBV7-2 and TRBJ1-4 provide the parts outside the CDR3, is GAGVSQSPSNKVTEKGKDVELRCDPISGHTALYWYRQSLGQGLEFLIYFQGNSAPDKSGLPSDRFSAERTGGSVSTLTIQRTQQEDSAVYLCASSFQRFSTNEKLFFGSGTQLSVL.

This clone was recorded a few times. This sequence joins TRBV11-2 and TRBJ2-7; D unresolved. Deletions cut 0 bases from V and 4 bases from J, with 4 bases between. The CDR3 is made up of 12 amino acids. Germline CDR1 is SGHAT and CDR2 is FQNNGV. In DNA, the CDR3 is TGTGCCAGCAGCTTAGATCGGTACGAGCAGTACTTC. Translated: CASSLDRYEQYF.

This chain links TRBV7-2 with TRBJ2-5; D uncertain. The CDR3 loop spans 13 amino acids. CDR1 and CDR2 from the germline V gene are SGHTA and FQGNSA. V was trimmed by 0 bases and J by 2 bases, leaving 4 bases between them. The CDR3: CASSLAVQETQYF. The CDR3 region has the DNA TGTGCCAGCAGCTTAGCGGTTCAAGAGACCCAGTACTTC.

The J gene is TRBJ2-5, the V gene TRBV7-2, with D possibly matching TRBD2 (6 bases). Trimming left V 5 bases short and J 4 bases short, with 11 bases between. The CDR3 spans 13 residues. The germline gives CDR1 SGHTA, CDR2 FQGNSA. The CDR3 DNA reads TGTGCCAGCAGCCCGGGACTCAGAGAGACCCAGTACTTC. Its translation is CASSPGLRETQYF.

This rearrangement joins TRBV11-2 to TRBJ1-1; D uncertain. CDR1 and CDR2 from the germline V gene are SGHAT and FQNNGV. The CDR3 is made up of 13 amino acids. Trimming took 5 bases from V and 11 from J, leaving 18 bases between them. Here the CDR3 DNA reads TGTGCCAGCAGCCCCTTTCCCTCCGATGCGGCTTTCTTT. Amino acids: CASSPFPSDAAFF. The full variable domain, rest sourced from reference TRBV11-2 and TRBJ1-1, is EAGVAQSPRYKIIEKRQSVAFWCNPISGHATLYWYQQILGQGPKLLIQFQNNGVVDDSQLPKDRFSAERLKGVDSTLKIQPAKLEDSAVYLCASSPFPSDAAFFGQGTRLTVV.